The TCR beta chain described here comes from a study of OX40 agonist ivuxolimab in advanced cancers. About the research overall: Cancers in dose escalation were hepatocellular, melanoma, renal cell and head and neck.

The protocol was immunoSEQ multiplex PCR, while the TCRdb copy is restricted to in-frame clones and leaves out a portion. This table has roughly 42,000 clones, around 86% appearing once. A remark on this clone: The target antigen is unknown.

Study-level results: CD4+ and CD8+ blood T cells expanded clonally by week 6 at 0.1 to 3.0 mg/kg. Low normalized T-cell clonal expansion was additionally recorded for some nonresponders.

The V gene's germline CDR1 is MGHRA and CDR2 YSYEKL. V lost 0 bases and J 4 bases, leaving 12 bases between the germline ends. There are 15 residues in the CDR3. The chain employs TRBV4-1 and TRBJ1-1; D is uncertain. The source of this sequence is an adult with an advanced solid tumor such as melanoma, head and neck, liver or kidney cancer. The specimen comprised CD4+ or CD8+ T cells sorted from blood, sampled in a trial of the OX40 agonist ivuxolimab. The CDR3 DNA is TGCGCCAGCAGCCAAGATGCAGGAAGTTTCACTGAAGCTTTCTTT. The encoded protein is CASSQDAGSFTEAFF.